The 14 T cell receptor beta chains given below trace back to one sample, sequenced in a study of cytomegalovirus exposure and HLA in healthy donors (dated by TCRdb to about 2017). Preparation of the library involved the immunoSEQ multiplex PCR assay. For the multiplex PCR, a mixture combining 60 forward primers for TCR Vbeta segments and 13 reverse primers for TCR Jbeta segments was used. Not all clones reach the TCRdb copy of this immuneACCESS table, which keeps in-frame sequences only. Checked studies attribute under half of the gap to unresolved V genes and leave the rest unexplained. Across this sample there are around 120,000 clones, with approximately 80% seen only once. The ten largest make up under 2% of the sample. Sequenced sample: PBMCs. Receptor source: a man younger than 30 in good health and CMV-seronegative.

The gene calls are TRBV11-2 and TRBJ1-2; 8 bases map to TRBD1. V gave up 5 bases and J gave up 8 bases; unmatched junction bases: 7. CDR1 SGHAT and CDR2 FQNNGV come from the germline V gene. The length of the CDR3 is 13 residues. The CDR3 here is CASSPDRERGYTF. In DNA form, the CDR3 reads TGTGCCAGCAGCCCGGACAGGGAAAGGGGCTACACCTTC.

This rearrangement joins TRBV29-1 to TRBJ2-3, with D unclear. With 5 bases removed from V and 0 bases from J, the gap between germline ends came to 9 bases. The CDR3 contains 13 residues. Germline assignment: CDR1 SQVTM and CDR2 ANQGSEA. The CDR3 sequence: CSVYQVSTDTQYF. The CDR3 coding sequence is TGCAGCGTTTATCAGGTTAGCACAGATACGCAGTATTTT.

J is TRBJ2-1 and V is TRBV20-1; possible D gene TRBD2, 6 bases. From germline, CDR1 is DFQATT and CDR2 SNEGSKA (reference sequence). The CDR3 spans 11 residues. The CDR3 loop is CRGYGGNEQFF. DNA for the CDR3: TGCAGGGGTTACGGGGGAAATGAGCAGTTCTTC.

The genes are TRBV7-3 and TRBJ2-1; a weak D match, TRBD1 (5 bases). CDR1 and CDR2 from the germline V gene are SGHTA and FQGTGA. The CDR3 covers 16 residues. The V end lost 0 bases, the J end lost 4 bases, and 13 bases lay between the germline ends. CDR3 region: CASSLTLSGLYNEQFF. As DNA, the CDR3 is TGTGCCAGCAGCTTAACGTTGTCAGGGCTATACAATGAGCAGTTCTTC. The full variable domain, in which reference TRBV7-3 and TRBJ2-1 provide the parts outside the CDR3, is GAGVSQTPSNKVTEKGKYVELRCDPISGHTALYWYRQSLGQGPEFLIYFQGTGAADDSGLPNDRFFAVRPEGSVSTLKIQRTERGDSAVYLCASSLTLSGLYNEQFFGPGTRLTVL.

The genes are TRBV6-1 and TRBJ1-2; TRBD1 might be the D (6 bases). The ends were cut back, 0 bases at V and 3 bases at J, with 11 bases in the middle. The CDR3 length is 15 residues. Germline CDR1 and CDR2: MNHNS and SASEGT. The CDR3 reads CASSEAAGVDYGYTF. The CDR3, as DNA: TGTGCCAGCAGTGAAGCGGCAGGGGTCGACTATGGCTACACCTTC.

The V and J genes are TRBV6-6 and TRBJ1-2, with a tentative D call TRBD1 (5 bases). This CDR3 spans 16 amino acids. The V gene's germline CDR1 is MNHNY and CDR2 SVGAGI (reference sequence). Deletions cut 3 bases from V and 1 base from J, with 15 bases between. CDR3 residues: CASSYSTRDSNYGYTF. CDR3 in DNA: TGTGCCAGCAGTTATTCGACGAGAGACAGTAACTATGGCTACACCTTC.

As to this clone: An end of the junction differs from the germline gene, which may be a read error. This sequence joins TRBV7-9 and TRBJ1-2; unclear D gene. Germline V lookup: CDR1 SEHNR, CDR2 FQNEAQ (reference sequence). The CDR3 length is 12 residues. The CDR3 DNA reads TGTTCCAGCAGCCGCGGAAGCTATGGCTACACCTTC. Translation: CSSSRGSYGYTF.

V gene TRBV5-6 combines with J gene TRBJ2-1; D is unresolved. Germline lookup yields CDR1 SGHDT and CDR2 YYEEEE. Trimming stripped 0 bases from V and 8 bases from J, with 6 bases between. The CDR3 covers 12 residues. DNA for the CDR3: TGTGCCAGCAGCTTGGTTCGGGATGAGCAGTTCTTC. Translated: CASSLVRDEQFF.

Only a few counts were recorded for this clone. The chain links TRBV7-2 to TRBJ1-5; the D gene is possibly TRBD1 (5 bases). The CDR3 is 15 residues long. V lost 5 bases and J 1 base, leaving 12 bases between the germline ends. Germline CDR1 reads SGHTA; CDR2 reads FQGNSA. This CDR3 is CASSVGVGSNQPQHF. CDR3 bases: TGTGCCAGCAGCGTAGGGGTCGGGAGCAATCAGCCCCAGCATTTT.

This sequence joins TRBV5-5 and TRBJ2-2, with D hard to call. The germline V and J ends were trimmed by 1 base and 5 bases, with 6 bases remaining between them. The germline V gene has CDR1 SGHKS and CDR2 YYEKEE (reference sequence). CDR3 length equals 13 residues. In DNA form, the CDR3 reads TGTGCCAGCAGCTTGATCGGGACCGGGGAGCTGTTTTTT. Translation: CASSLIGTGELFF.

This clone has a handful of counts. This rearrangement joins TRBV9 to TRBJ2-7; TRBD1 matches at 9 bases. The CDR3 runs 15 residues. Germline trimming cut 3 bases from V and 2 bases from J; bases unmatched to any gene: 6. CDR1 is SGDLS and CDR2 is YYNGEE in the germline V gene. CDR3 loop: CASSAGQGPAYEQYF. Here the CDR3 DNA reads TGTGCCAGCAGCGCCGGACAGGGGCCCGCCTACGAGCAGTACTTC.

This clone occurred a few times. This rearrangement joins TRBV9 to TRBJ2-6; weak D call: TRBD2 (6 bases). Trimming pared 3 bases from V and 2 bases from J, leaving 9 bases between. Germline lookup yields CDR1 SGDLS and CDR2 YYNGEE. CDR3 length: 15 residues. The CDR3 spells CASSAREPGANVLTF. In nucleotides, the CDR3 is TGTGCCAGCAGCGCGCGGGAACCTGGGGCCAACGTCCTGACTTTC.

The chain combines TRBV6-6 with TRBJ1-2; D is perhaps TRBD1 (5 bases). Per germline, CDR1 MNHNY and CDR2 SVGAGI (reference sequence). Trimming pared 2 bases from V and 2 bases from J, leaving 6 bases between. This CDR3 has 13 amino acids. The CDR3 region has the DNA TGTGCCAGCAGTTACGACAGCAACTATGGCTACACCTTC. Residues: CASSYDSNYGYTF.

This sequence joins TRBV10-2 and TRBJ2-7, with 8 bases fitting TRBD1. The germline CDR1 and CDR2 sequences are WSHSY and SAAADI. This CDR3 is built from 13 residues. V shed 6 bases, J shed 2 bases, and the junction held 3 bases outside the gene matches. The CDR3: CASSRTGTYEQYF. DNA of the CDR3: TGCGCCAGCAGCCGGACAGGGACCTACGAGCAGTACTTC.